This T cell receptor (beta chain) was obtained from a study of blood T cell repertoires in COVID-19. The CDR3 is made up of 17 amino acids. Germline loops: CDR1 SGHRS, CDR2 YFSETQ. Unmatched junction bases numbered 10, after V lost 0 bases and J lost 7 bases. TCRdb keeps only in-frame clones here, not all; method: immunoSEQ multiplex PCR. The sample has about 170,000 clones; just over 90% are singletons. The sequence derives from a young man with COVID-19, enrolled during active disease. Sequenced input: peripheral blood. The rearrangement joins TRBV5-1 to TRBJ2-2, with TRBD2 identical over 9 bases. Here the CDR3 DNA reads TGCGCCAGCAGCTTGGAATATAGCGGGAGTGGAGTCGGGGAGCTGTTTTTT. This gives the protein CASSLEYSGSGVGELFF.